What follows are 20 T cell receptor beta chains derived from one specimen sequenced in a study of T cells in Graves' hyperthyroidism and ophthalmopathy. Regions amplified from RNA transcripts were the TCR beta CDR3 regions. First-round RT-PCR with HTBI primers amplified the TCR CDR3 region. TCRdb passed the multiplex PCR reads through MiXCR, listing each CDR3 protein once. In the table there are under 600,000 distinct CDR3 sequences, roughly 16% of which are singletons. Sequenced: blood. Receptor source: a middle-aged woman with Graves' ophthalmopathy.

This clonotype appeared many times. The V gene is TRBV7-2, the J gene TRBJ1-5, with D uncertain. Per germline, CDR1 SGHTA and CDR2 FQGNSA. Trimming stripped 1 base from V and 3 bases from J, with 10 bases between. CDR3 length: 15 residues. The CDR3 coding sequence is TGTGCCAGCAGCTTAGTTGCAGGCACCAATCAGCCCCAGCATTTT. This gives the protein CASSLVAGTNQPQHF. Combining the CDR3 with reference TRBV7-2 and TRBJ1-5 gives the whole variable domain GAGVSQSPSNKVTEKGKDVELRCDPISGHTALYWYRQSLGQGLEFLIYFQGNSAPDKSGLPSDRFSAERTGGSVSTLTIQRTQQEDSAVYLCASSLVAGTNQPQHFGDGTRLSIL.

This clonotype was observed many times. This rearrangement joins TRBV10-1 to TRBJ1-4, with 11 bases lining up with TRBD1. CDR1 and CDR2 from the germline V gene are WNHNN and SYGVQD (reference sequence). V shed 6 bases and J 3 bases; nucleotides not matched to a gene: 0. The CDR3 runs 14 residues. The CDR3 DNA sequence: TGCGCCAGCAGGGGACAGGGGGCTAATGAAAAACTGTTTTTT. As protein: CASRGQGANEKLFF.

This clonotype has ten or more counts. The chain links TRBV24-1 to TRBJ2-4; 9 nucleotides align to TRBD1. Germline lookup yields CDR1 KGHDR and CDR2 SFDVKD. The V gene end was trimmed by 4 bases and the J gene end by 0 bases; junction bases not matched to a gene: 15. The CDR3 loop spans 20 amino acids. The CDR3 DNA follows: TGTGCCACCAGTGACTTCCGGGACAGGGTAACCCATCTAGCCAAAAACATTCAGTACTTC. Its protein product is CATSDFRDRVTHLAKNIQYF.

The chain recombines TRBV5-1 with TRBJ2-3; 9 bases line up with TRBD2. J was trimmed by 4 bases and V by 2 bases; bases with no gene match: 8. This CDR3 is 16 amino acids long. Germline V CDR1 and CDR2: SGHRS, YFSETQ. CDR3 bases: TGCGCCAGCAGCTTTGATGGGACTAGCCCTTCAGATACGCAGTATTTT. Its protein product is CASSFDGTSPSDTQYF.

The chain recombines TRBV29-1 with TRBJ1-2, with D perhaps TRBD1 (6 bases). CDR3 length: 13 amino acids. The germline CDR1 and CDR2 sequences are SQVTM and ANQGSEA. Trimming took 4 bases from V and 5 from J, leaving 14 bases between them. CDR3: CSVADRKGYGYTF. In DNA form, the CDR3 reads TGCAGCGTTGCAGACAGGAAAGGATATGGCTACACCTTC.

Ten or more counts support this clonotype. CDR3 region: CASSLGLLEKLFF. CDR3 bases: TGTGCCAGCAGCCTCGGACTGCTTGAAAAACTGTTTTTT. V is TRBV11-2 and J is TRBJ1-4; the D is unclear. The CDR3 contains 13 residues. The germline V gene has CDR1 SGHAT and CDR2 FQNNGV. V shed 5 bases and J shed 7 bases, with 11 bases lying between them.

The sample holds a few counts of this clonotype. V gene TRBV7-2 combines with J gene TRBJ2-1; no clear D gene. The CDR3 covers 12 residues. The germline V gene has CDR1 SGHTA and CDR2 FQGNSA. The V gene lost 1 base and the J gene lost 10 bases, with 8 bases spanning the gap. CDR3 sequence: CASSLVGREQFF. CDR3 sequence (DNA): TGTGCCAGCAGCTTAGTTGGTAGGGAGCAGTTCTTC.

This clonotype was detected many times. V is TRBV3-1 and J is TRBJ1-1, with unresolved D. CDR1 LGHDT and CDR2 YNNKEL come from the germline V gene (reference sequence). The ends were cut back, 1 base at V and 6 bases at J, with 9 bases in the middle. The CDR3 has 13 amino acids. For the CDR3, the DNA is TGTGCCAGCAGCCAAGTGGAGACTTCTGAAGCTTTCTTT. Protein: CASSQVETSEAFF.

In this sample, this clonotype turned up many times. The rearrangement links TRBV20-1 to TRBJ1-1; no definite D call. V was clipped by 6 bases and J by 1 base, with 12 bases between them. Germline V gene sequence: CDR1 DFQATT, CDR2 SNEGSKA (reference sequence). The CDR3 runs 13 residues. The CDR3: CSAPRTRNTEAFF. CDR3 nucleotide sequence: TGCAGTGCCCCAAGAACTCGGAACACTGAAGCTTTCTTT.

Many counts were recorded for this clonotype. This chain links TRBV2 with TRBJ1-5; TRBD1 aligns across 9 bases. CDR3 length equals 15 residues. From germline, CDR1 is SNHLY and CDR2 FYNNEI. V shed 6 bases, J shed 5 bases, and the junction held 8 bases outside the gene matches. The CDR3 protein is CASSTQGATDQPQHF. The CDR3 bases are TGTGCCAGCAGCACACAGGGGGCCACGGATCAGCCCCAGCATTTT. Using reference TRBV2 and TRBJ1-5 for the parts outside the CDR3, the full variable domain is EPEVTQTPSHQVTQMGQEVILRCVPISNHLYFYWYRQILGQKVEFLVSFYNNEISEKSEIFDDQFSVERPDGSNFTLKIRSTKLEDSAMYFCASSTQGATDQPQHFGDGTRLSIL.

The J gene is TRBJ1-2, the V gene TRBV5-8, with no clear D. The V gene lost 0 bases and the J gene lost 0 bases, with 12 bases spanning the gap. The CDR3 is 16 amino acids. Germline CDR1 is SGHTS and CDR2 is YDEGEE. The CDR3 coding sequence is TGTGCCAGCAGCTTGGCCGGGGTGGTTCCTAACTATGGCTACACCTTC. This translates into CASSLAGVVPNYGYTF. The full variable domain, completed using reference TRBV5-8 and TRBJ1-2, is EAGVTQSPTHLIKTRGQQATLRCSPISGHTSVYWYQQALGLGLQFLLWYDEGEERNRGNFPPRFSGRQFPNYSSELNVNALELEDSALYLCASSLAGVVPNYGYTFGSGTRLTVV.

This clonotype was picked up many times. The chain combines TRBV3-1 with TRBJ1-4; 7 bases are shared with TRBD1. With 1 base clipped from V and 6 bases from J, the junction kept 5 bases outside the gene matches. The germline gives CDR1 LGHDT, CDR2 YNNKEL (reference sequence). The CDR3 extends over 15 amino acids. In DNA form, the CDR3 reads TGTGCCAGCAGCCAAGGGACCGGGACAGATGAAAAACTGTTTTTT. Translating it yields CASSQGTGTDEKLFF. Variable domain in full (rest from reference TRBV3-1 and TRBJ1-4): DTAVSQTPKYLVTQMGNDKSIKCEQNLGHDTMYWYKQDSKKFLKIMFSYNNKELIINETVPNRFSPKSPDKAHLNLHINSLELGDSAVYFCASSQGTGTDEKLFFGSGTQLSVL.

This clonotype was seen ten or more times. CDR3 protein: CSATGQGTIYGYTF. The CDR3 DNA is TGCAGTGCTACAGGACAGGGAACGATCTATGGCTACACCTTC. J is TRBJ1-2 and V is TRBV20-1; 8 bases match TRBD1. The CDR3 loop spans 14 amino acids. V was clipped by 4 bases and J by 4 bases; unmatched bases: 8. The V gene's germline CDR1 is DFQATT and CDR2 SNEGSKA (reference sequence).

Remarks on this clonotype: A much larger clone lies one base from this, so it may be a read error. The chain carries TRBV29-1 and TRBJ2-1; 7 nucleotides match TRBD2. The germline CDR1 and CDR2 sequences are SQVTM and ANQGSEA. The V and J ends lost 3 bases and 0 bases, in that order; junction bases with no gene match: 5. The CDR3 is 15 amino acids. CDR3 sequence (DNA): TGCAGCGTTGACGGGGGAGGGAGCTCCTACAATGAGCAGTTCTTC. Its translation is CSVDGGGSSYNEQFF.

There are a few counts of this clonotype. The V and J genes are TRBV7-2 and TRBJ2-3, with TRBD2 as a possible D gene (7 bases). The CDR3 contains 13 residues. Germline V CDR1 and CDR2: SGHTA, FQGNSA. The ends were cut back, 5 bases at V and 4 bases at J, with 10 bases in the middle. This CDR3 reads CASSNGGPDTQYF. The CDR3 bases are TGTGCCAGCAGCAACGGGGGGCCAGATACGCAGTATTTT.

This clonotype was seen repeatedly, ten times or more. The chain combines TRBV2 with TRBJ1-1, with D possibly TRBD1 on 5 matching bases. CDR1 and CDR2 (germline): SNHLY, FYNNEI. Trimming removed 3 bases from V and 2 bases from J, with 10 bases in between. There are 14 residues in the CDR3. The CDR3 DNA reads TGTGCCAGCAGTGAGCTAGGGGTAAACACTGAAGCTTTCTTT. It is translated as CASSELGVNTEAFF.

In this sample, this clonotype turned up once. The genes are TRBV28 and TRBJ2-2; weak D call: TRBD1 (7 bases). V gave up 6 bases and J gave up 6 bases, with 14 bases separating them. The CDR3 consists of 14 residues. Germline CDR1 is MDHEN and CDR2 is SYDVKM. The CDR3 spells CASSRQGGAGELFF. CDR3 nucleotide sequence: TGTGCCAGCAGCCGACAGGGAGGCGCCGGGGAGCTGTTTTTT.

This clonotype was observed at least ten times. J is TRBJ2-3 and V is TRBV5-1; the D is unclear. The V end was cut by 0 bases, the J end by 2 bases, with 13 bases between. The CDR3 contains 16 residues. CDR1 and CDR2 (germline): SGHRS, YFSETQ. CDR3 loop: CASSLGGSHLTDTQYF. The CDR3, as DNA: TGCGCCAGCAGCTTGGGTGGCTCGCATCTCACAGATACGCAGTATTTT.

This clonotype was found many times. CDR3 nucleotides: TGTGCCAGCAGTTTTCAGGGGGCTACGAATGAGCAGTTCTTC. Its translation is CASSFQGATNEQFF. The gene calls are TRBV28 and TRBJ2-1; 8 bases are a match to TRBD1. The CDR3 runs 14 residues. Germline CDR1 reads MDHEN; CDR2 reads SYDVKM. Trimming removed 3 bases from V and 7 bases from J; junction bases left unmatched: 5.

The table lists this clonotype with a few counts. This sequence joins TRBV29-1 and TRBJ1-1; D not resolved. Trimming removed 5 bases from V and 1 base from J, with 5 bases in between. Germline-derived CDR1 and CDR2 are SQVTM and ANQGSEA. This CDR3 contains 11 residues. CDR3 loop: CSVRQNTEAFF. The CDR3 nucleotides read TGCAGCGTTCGGCAGAACACTGAAGCTTTCTTT.